Below are 8 T cell receptor beta chains sequenced from a single sample in a study of CD8+CD57+ T cells in acquired aplastic anemia. Genomic DNA, serving as template, underwent TCR beta VDJ and CDR3 profiling. Via MiXCR, TCRdb re-called the reads, giving one row per CDR3 protein. The sample has under 350,000 distinct CDR3 sequences, approximately 60% seen once. It was patients with CD8+CD57+ cell expansion by flow cytometry who were chosen for sequencing. The sample comprised sorted CD4+, CD8+, or CD8+CD57+ T cells (not recorded which) from PBMCs. These receptors were collected from a human donor with aplastic anemia.

The V and J genes are TRBV29-1 and TRBJ2-1; 8 nucleotides agree with TRBD2. Germline V gene lookup returns CDR1 SQVTM and CDR2 ANQGSEA. The CDR3 has 11 amino acids. Trimming at V came to 7 bases and at J to 6 bases, leaving 2 bases not matched to a gene. In DNA, the CDR3 is TGCAGCGCCGGACTAGCCAATGAGCAGTTCTTC. Protein product: CSAGLANEQFF.

This rearrangement joins TRBV9 to TRBJ2-5, with 8 positions matching TRBD2. The CDR3 has 15 amino acids. Germline loops: CDR1 SGDLS, CDR2 YYNGEE. The junction had 9 bases not matched to a gene; V was cut back by 3 bases and J by 5 bases. Written as DNA, the CDR3 is TGTGCCAGCAGCGGAGGCCAGCGGGAGCCCGAGACCCAGTACTTC. The encoded protein is CASSGGQREPETQYF. The variable domain in full, with the rest retrieved from reference TRBV9 and TRBJ2-5, is DSGVTQTPKHLITATGQRVTLRCSPRSGDLSVYWYQQSLDQGLQFLIQYYNGEERAKGNILERFSAQQFPDLHSELNLSSLELGDSALYFCASSGGQREPETQYFGPGTRLLVL.

The chain couples TRBV5-1 to TRBJ1-5, with D perhaps matching TRBD1 (6 bases). Trimming pared 5 bases from V and 5 bases from J, leaving 17 bases between. Germline V gene data show CDR1 as SGHRS and CDR2 as YFSETQ. The CDR3 length is 15 residues. The CDR3 protein is CASSLIGGADQPQHF. The CDR3, as DNA: TGCGCCAGCAGTCTAATTGGGGGCGCGGATCAGCCCCAGCATTTT. The full variable domain, in which reference TRBV5-1 and TRBJ1-5 provide the parts outside the CDR3, is KAGVTQTPRYLIKTRGQQVTLSCSPISGHRSVSWYQQTPGQGLQFLFEYFSETQRNKGNFPGRFSGRQFSNSRSEMNVSTLELGDSALYLCASSLIGGADQPQHFGDGTRLSIL.

V usage is TRBV9 and J usage is TRBJ2-7; 7 bases fit TRBD2. Trimming removed 3 bases from V and 3 bases from J; junction bases left unmatched: 6. CDR1 SGDLS and CDR2 YYNGEE come from the germline V gene. The CDR3 covers 14 residues. Written as DNA, the CDR3 is TGTGCCAGCAGCGCGCTACCGGGAGGCTACGAGCAGTACTTC. Translating it yields CASSALPGGYEQYF. Complete variable domain (other parts from reference TRBV9 and TRBJ2-7): DSGVTQTPKHLITATGQRVTLRCSPRSGDLSVYWYQQSLDQGLQFLIQYYNGEERAKGNILERFSAQQFPDLHSELNLSSLELGDSALYFCASSALPGGYEQYFGPGTRLTVT.

On this clonotype: Germline is not matched at one junction end, which may reflect a read error. The chain uses TRBV15 and TRBJ2-2; TRBD2 is a possible D gene (5 bases). CDR3 length: 13 amino acids. Germline V gene sequence: CDR1 LNHNV, CDR2 YYDKDF (reference sequence). The CDR3 DNA sequence: TGTGCCACCAGCAGAGATCGACCCGGGGAGCTGTTCTTT. It yields the protein CATSRDRPGELFF.

The rearrangement uses TRBV5-1 and TRBJ2-3; 10 bases are shared with TRBD2. The CDR3 consists of 15 residues. CDR1 is SGHRS, CDR2 YFSETQ, per germline. J lost 0 bases, V lost 5 bases, and 3 bases had no gene match. The chain's CDR3 is CASRTSGYSTDTQYF. In DNA, the CDR3 is TGCGCCAGCAGGACTAGCGGGTACAGCACAGATACGCAGTATTTT.

This chain connects TRBV2 to TRBJ2-6; D remains unclear. V lost 7 bases to trimming and J lost 0 bases, with 7 bases between them. Germline-derived CDR1 and CDR2 are SNHLY and FYNNEI. The CDR3 has 14 residues. This chain's CDR3 is CASKKSSGANVLTF. CDR3 nucleotides: TGTGCCAGCAAAAAGAGCTCTGGGGCCAACGTCCTGACTTTC.

This clonotype was counted a few times. The V call is TRBV20-1, the J call TRBJ1-6; no clear D. Germline assignment: CDR1 DFQATT and CDR2 SNEGSKA (reference sequence). The V and J ends lost 1 base and 6 bases respectively, with 7 bases between them. The CDR3 length is 13 residues. The CDR3 reads CSARVGFNSPLHF. The CDR3 DNA sequence: TGCAGTGCTAGAGTGGGGTTTAATTCACCCCTCCACTTT.